This T cell receptor beta chain appears in the sequencing data of a study of T cells in localized non-small cell lung cancer. A note on this clone: What it binds is unknown.

CDR3 size: 14 residues. The V and J ends lost 0 bases and 1 base respectively, with 7 bases between them. Germline CDR1 reads SGHKS; CDR2 reads YYEKEE (reference sequence). Here immunoSEQ multiplex PCR was the method, and the copy in TCRdb shows in-frame clones only, minus some. The data hold more than 35,000 clones, with about 92% observed a single time. General study results and limits: Density of T cells in blood, when higher, went with longer overall survival. Because researchers sequenced only one region of the tumor, heterogeneity is still possible. Within adjacent lung there appeared a median approximately 60 of the top 100 tumor clones. Clonality of T cells reached its maximum in uninvolved adjacent lung, surpassing tumor.

The chain links TRBV5-5 to TRBJ1-1; TRBD1 might be the D (6 bases). The receptor's source is a female donor older than 55 with stage I lung adenocarcinoma. The source was peripheral blood, collected before any cancer treatment. The CDR3 bases are TGTGCCAGCAGCTTGGCACAGGGGAACACTGAAGCTTTCTTT. Encoded protein: CASSLAQGNTEAFF.